The 8 T cell receptor beta chains given below trace back to one sample, sequenced in a study of T cell responses to AZD1222 COVID-19 vaccine. Method: immunoSEQ multiplex PCR; TCRdb's copy keeps in-frame clones and lacks some. The table includes about 160,000 clones, around 90% detected once. The sequences come from peripheral blood, collected 28 days after the second AZD1222 dose. The source is an adult who received the AZD1222 COVID-19 vaccine.

This chain links TRBV2 with TRBJ2-5, with 7 bases that match TRBD2. The CDR3 consists of 13 residues. The V gene's germline CDR1 is SNHLY and CDR2 FYNNEI. V lost 11 bases, J lost 1 base, and 7 bases stayed unmatched. The CDR3 DNA sequence: TGTGCCGGGGGGAGGGCCCCCCAAGAGACCCAGTACTTC. Protein: CAGGRAPQETQYF.

The chain has TRBV21-1 and TRBJ2-6; TRBD2, the table's D call, was not compared with the DNA. TRBV21-1 is assigned pseudogene status. This CDR3 has 15 amino acids. The CDR3: CASWRRCSGANVLTF. The CDR3, as DNA: TGTGCCAGCTGGAGGCGGTGCTCTGGGGCCAACGTCCTGACTTTC.

This chain joins TRBV5-6 and TRBJ2-5; TRBD2 matches 15 bases. Germline CDR1 reads SGHDT; CDR2 reads YYEEEE. Trimming cost V 4 bases and J 5 bases; bases outside gene matches: 6. CDR3 size: 16 residues. The CDR3 bases are TGTGCCAGCAGCCCCGGACTAGCGGGAGGGGGTGAGACCCAGTACTTC. Its translation is CASSPGLAGGGETQYF. Complete variable domain (other parts from reference TRBV5-6 and TRBJ2-5): DAGVTQSPTHLIKTRGQQVTLRCSPKSGHDTVSWYQQALGQGPQFIFQYYEEEERQRGNFPDRFSGHQFPNYSSELNVNALLLGDSALYLCASSPGLAGGGETQYFGPGTRLLVL.

This rearrangement joins TRBV7-9 to TRBJ2-3, with 8 bases aligning to TRBD1. Germline CDR1 reads SEHNR; CDR2 reads FQNEAQ (reference sequence). The CDR3 covers 12 residues. Losses at the gene ends were 5 bases for V and 13 bases for J; bases not matched to a gene: 8. The DNA for the CDR3 is TGTGCCAGCAGCCAACGACAGGGGAGCGAGTATTTT. This sequence encodes CASSQRQGSEYF.

The chain links TRBV5-1 to TRBJ2-1; 7 bases line up with TRBD2. J gave up 8 bases and V 0 bases, and 8 bases lay outside the gene matches. This CDR3 region has 15 residues. Germline V gene data show CDR1 as SGHRS and CDR2 as YFSETQ. The CDR3 is CASSLDGRVSDEQFF. The CDR3 nucleotides are TGCGCCAGCAGCTTGGATGGGAGGGTTTCCGATGAGCAGTTCTTC.

The chain is built from TRBV5-4 and TRBJ2-7, with TRBD2 identical over 13 bases. The CDR3 is made up of 16 amino acids. Germline loops: CDR1 SGHNT, CDR2 YYREEE (reference sequence). V lost 0 bases to trimming and J lost 2 bases; unmatched junction nucleotides: 2. CDR3 nucleotides: TGTGCCAGCAGCTTGGGGGGACTAGCGGGGACCTACGAGCAGTACTTC. Translated, it gives CASSLGGLAGTYEQYF.

This sequence joins TRBV9 and TRBJ2-7, with D perhaps TRBD2 (6 bases). V was clipped by 0 bases and J by 3 bases, with 16 bases between them. Germline V gene sequence: CDR1 SGDLS, CDR2 YYNGEE. The CDR3 consists of 16 residues. The CDR3 DNA follows: TGTGCCAGCAGCGTAGGTGGAAGCGGAGGGTTCTACGAGCAGTACTTC. Residues: CASSVGGSGGFYEQYF.

The V and J genes are TRBV5-6 and TRBJ2-2; 11 bases agree with TRBD1. Per the germline V gene, CDR1 is SGHDT and CDR2 is YYEEEE. V lost 4 bases, J lost 4 bases, and 6 bases stayed unmatched. The CDR3 covers 16 residues. The CDR3 nucleotides are TGTGCCAGCAGCCAACTGGACAGGGGGCCCACCGGGGAGCTGTTTTTT. Its translation is CASSQLDRGPTGELFF.